This TCR beta chain was obtained from a study of blood T cells in healthy people across ages. Study-wide results and limits: The study regarded diversity estimates from one million T cells as underestimates. Among long-lived donors, naive CD4+ cells were more numerous and diversity higher than in aged donors.

A second roughly 7 to 12 cycle PCR used barcoded and J-beta primers. From the 5' RACE reads, TCRdb called clonotypes with MiXCR, one entry per CDR3 protein. This sample carries some 1.7 million distinct CDR3 sequences, about 28% of them seen once, and the ten largest clones take 7.7%. CDR3 length: 15 residues. Germline V gene data show CDR1 as LGHNA and CDR2 as YNFKEQ. A few counts support this clonotype. The antigen is not known. A read error may account for a junction end that differs from germline. This TCR was recovered from a woman in her 30s in good health. Sequencing input: blood. The genes are TRBV4-2 and TRBJ2-4; no clear D gene. CDR3 sequence: CASIQPDGSENIQYF. As DNA, the CDR3 is TGTGCCAGCATCCAACCGGACGGATCAGAAAACATTCAGTACTTC.